The next 23 T cell receptor beta chains were all read from a single sample in a study of blood T cell repertoires in COVID-19. The table came from immunoSEQ multiplex PCR; TCRdb's copy has only in-frame clones and leaves some out. The top ten hold about 5.7% of the sample, which has about 280,000 clones, roughly nine tenths seen once. Input material: PBMCs or T cells enriched from blood (not recorded which). All receptors derive from a woman in her 40s who had recovered from COVID-19.

The CDR3 sequence: CASSRDSNQPQHF. The CDR3 nucleotides are TGTGCCAGCAGCCGAGATAGCAATCAGCCCCAGCATTTT. This rearrangement joins TRBV12-3 or TRBV12-4 to TRBJ1-5; D gene uncertain. This CDR3 region has 13 residues. Deletions cut 6 bases from V and 0 bases from J, with 6 bases between.

The V call is TRBV29-1, the J call TRBJ1-2; D not certain. Between the trimmed V and J ends, which lost 4 bases and 2 bases, there was a span of 5 bases. There are 11 residues in the CDR3. Germline assignment: CDR1 SQVTM and CDR2 ANQGSEA. The CDR3 reads CSVVVNYGYTF. DNA of the CDR3: TGCAGCGTTGTAGTAAACTATGGCTACACCTTC.

This clone appeared a few times. The chain recombines TRBV5-4 with TRBJ1-2; D is possibly TRBD1 (6 bases). Germline V gives CDR1 SGHNT, CDR2 YYREEE (reference sequence). The CDR3 length is 13 residues. V was shortened by 4 bases and J by 2 bases, with 9 bases between the two germline ends. The DNA of the CDR3 is TGTGCCAGCAGCCCCGACAGGAACTATGGCTACACCTTC. It yields the protein CASSPDRNYGYTF.

V and J are TRBV7-6 and TRBJ2-1; no firm D call. The CDR3 is 15 amino acids. Germline lookup yields CDR1 SGHVS and CDR2 FNYEAQ. Trimming took 3 bases from V and 3 from J, leaving 12 bases between them. CDR3 sequence (DNA): TGTGCCAGCAGCTTTTTGCTCCAGGACTACAATGAGCAGTTCTTC. This sequence encodes CASSFLLQDYNEQFF.

The chain is built from TRBV2 and TRBJ1-2; TRBD1 is a possible D gene (6 bases). Germline V lookup: CDR1 SNHLY, CDR2 FYNNEI. V lost 6 bases and J 4 bases, leaving 12 bases between the germline ends. This CDR3 spans 13 amino acids. The CDR3 DNA follows: TGTGCCAGCAGATCGGACAGTCTCTATGGCTACACCTTC. Protein product: CASRSDSLYGYTF.

The chain employs TRBV29-1 and TRBJ1-4, with TRBD1 matching over 8 bases. The CDR3 has 13 amino acids. Germline CDR1 and CDR2: SQVTM and ANQGSEA. V dropped 6 bases and J dropped 8; count of bases not matched to a gene: 8. CDR3 DNA: TGCAGCGTGGATACAGGGGGTGGGGAAAAACTGTTTTTT. It translates to CSVDTGGGEKLFF.

The chain uses TRBV28 and TRBJ1-4; D unclear. The CDR3 consists of 14 residues. The germline V gene encodes CDR1 MDHEN and CDR2 SYDVKM. V dropped 6 bases and J dropped 0 bases, with 8 bases sitting between them. Here the CDR3 reads CASSPGPTNEKLFF. The CDR3 coding sequence is TGTGCCAGCAGCCCTGGGCCAACTAATGAAAAACTGTTTTTT.

The chain couples TRBV2 to TRBJ2-7; 11 positions match TRBD2. V shed 4 bases and J 3 bases; nucleotides not matched to a gene: 14. Germline values: CDR1 SNHLY, CDR2 FYNNEI. The CDR3 length is 18 residues. In DNA form, the CDR3 reads TGTGCCAGCAGTGGCCAATTCGGGGCCGGGACTAGCGGCTACGAGCAGTACTTC. This gives the protein CASSGQFGAGTSGYEQYF.

The chain recombines TRBV18 with TRBJ2-7; D possibly corresponds to TRBD2 (6 bases). The CDR3 is made up of 16 amino acids. Trimming took off 0 bases at V and 4 bases at J, with 16 bases between the two ends. Germline V gene sequence: CDR1 KGHSH, CDR2 LQKENI. The CDR3 reads CASSPPGGGGKYEQYF. CDR3 sequence (DNA): TGTGCCAGCTCACCACCCGGGGGTGGGGGAAAGTACGAGCAGTACTTC.

This sequence joins TRBV7-3 and TRBJ2-1; 7 nucleotides match TRBD1. The V gene end was trimmed by 5 bases and the J gene end by 7 bases; junction bases not matched to a gene: 5. Germline CDR1 reads SGHTA; CDR2 reads FQGTGA. This CDR3 spans 13 amino acids. The CDR3 DNA reads TGTGCCAGCAGCCTCAGGGGGAGAAATGAGCAGTTCTTC. It specifies CASSLRGRNEQFF.

In this sample, this clone turned up a few times. The chain has TRBV4-2 and TRBJ1-1; the D gene is possibly TRBD1 (6 bases). The length of the CDR3 is 14 residues. Germline lookup yields CDR1 LGHNA and CDR2 YNFKEQ. Trimming took 4 bases from V and 3 from J, leaving 12 bases between them. The CDR3 loop is CASSREGGDTEAFF. CDR3 sequence (DNA): TGTGCCAGCAGCCGAGAAGGGGGTGACACTGAAGCTTTCTTT.

This clone was found once. This chain joins TRBV27 and TRBJ1-4, with 9 bases identical to TRBD1. CDR1 and CDR2 from the germline V gene are MNHEY and SMNVEV (reference sequence). The V and J ends lost 8 bases and 5 bases, in that order; junction bases with no gene match: 6. The CDR3 spans 14 residues. The CDR3 region has the DNA TGTGCCAGCGGAAGCGGGACAGGGAATGAAAAACTGTTTTTT. It codes for CASGSGTGNEKLFF. Supplemented by reference TRBV27 and TRBJ1-4, the full variable domain reads EAQVTQNPRYLITVTGKKLTVTCSQNMNHEYMSWYRQDPGLGLRQIYYSMNVEVTDKGDVPEGYKVSRKEKRNFPLILESPSPNQTSLYFCASGSGTGNEKLFFGSGTQLSVL.

The chain couples TRBV24-1 to TRBJ1-4; 9 nucleotides line up with TRBD1. V lost 12 bases to trimming and J lost 2 bases; unmatched junction nucleotides: 6. Per the germline V gene, CDR1 is KGHDR and CDR2 is SFDVKD. The CDR3 loop spans 14 amino acids. CDR3 bases: TGTGCCTTAGGGACAGGGAAGACTAATGAAAAACTGTTTTTT. This gives the protein CALGTGKTNEKLFF.

The rearrangement uses TRBV30 and TRBJ1-2; 7 positions agree with TRBD1. V was pared by 4 bases and J by 2 bases, with 1 base of the junction left unmatched. Germline values: CDR1 GTSNPN, CDR2 SVGIG (reference sequence). The CDR3 loop spans 12 amino acids. As DNA, the CDR3 is TGTGCCTGGACGGGACAGAACTATGGCTACACCTTC. Translating gives CAWTGQNYGYTF.

V is TRBV5-4 and J is TRBJ2-5; D is uncertain. V was pared by 1 base and J by 3 bases, with 7 bases between. Germline assignment: CDR1 SGHNT and CDR2 YYREEE (reference sequence). CDR3 length: 13 residues. The DNA of the CDR3 is TGTGCCAGCAGCTTGCAGTCGAAAGAGACCCAGTACTTC. This translates into CASSLQSKETQYF.

V usage is TRBV6-1 and J usage is TRBJ1-4, with 10 nucleotides matching TRBD1. The germline V gene has CDR1 MNHNS and CDR2 SASEGT. V lost 2 bases to trimming and J lost 10 bases; unmatched junction nucleotides: 4. CDR3 length equals 14 residues. CDR3 sequence reads: CASSERTGGVKLFF. The CDR3 DNA reads TGTGCCAGCAGTGAAAGGACAGGGGGTGTAAAACTGTTTTTT.

The chain joins TRBV10-3 to TRBJ1-2, with 7 bases lining up with TRBD1. The junction had 7 bases not matched to a gene; V was cut back by 5 bases and J by 4 bases. Germline CDR1 reads ENHRY; CDR2 reads SYGVKD. The CDR3 length is 14 residues. CDR3 in amino acids: CAISRQGVTYGYTF. CDR3 DNA: TGTGCCATCAGTAGACAGGGAGTGACCTATGGCTACACCTTC.

With respect to this clone: This sample also contains other DNA sequences that code for the same CDR3. The V and J genes are TRBV12-3 or TRBV12-4 and TRBJ2-1, with D tentatively TRBD2 (6 bases). Deletions cut 3 bases from V and 6 bases from J, with 6 bases between. This CDR3 has 12 residues. The chain's CDR3 is CASSFGGNEQFF. In DNA, the CDR3 is TGTGCCAGCAGTTTCGGGGGCAATGAGCAGTTCTTC.

The count of this clone is one. The gene calls are TRBV30 and TRBJ2-7; TRBD2 agrees at 9 bases. Looked up from germline, CDR1 is GTSNPN and CDR2 is SVGIG (reference sequence). The CDR3 runs to 14 residues. With 2 bases clipped from V and 4 bases from J, the junction kept 6 bases outside the gene matches. CDR3 amino acids: CAWSPLAGRYEQYF. DNA for the CDR3: TGTGCCTGGAGTCCCCTAGCGGGACGTTACGAGCAGTACTTC.

The V call is TRBV24-1, the J call TRBJ2-2; D is uncertain. CDR1 is KGHDR, CDR2 SFDVKD, per germline. V lost 1 base to trimming and J lost 1 base, with 15 bases between them. This CDR3 is built from 18 residues. DNA of the CDR3: TGTGCCACCAGTGATTTTCACACTATGGGTCTGAACACCGGGGAGCTGTTTTTT. It yields the protein CATSDFHTMGLNTGELFF.

V and J are TRBV7-6 and TRBJ2-3, with 8 positions matching TRBD2. This CDR3 comprises 16 residues. Looked up from germline, CDR1 is SGHVS and CDR2 is FNYEAQ. Losses at the gene ends were 4 bases for V and 1 base for J; bases not matched to a gene: 7. CDR3 loop: CASSSRLALGTDTQYF. CDR3 bases: TGTGCCAGCAGCTCGCGACTAGCGCTAGGCACAGATACGCAGTATTTT. Full variable domain (outside the CDR3, taken from reference TRBV7-6 and TRBJ2-3): GAGVSQSPRYKVTKRGQDVALRCDPISGHVSLYWYRQALGQGPEFLTYFNYEAQQDKSGLPNDRFSAERPEGSISTLTIQRTEQRDSAMYRCASSSRLALGTDTQYFGPGTRLTVL.

The V and J genes are TRBV6-5 and TRBJ2-3; D may be TRBD2 (5 bases). The CDR3 length is 15 residues. Trimming cost V 6 bases and J 2 bases, with 15 bases left between them. CDR1 MNHEY and CDR2 SVGAGI come from the germline V gene. CDR3 nucleotides: TGTGCCAGCAGCCCCTCGGCGGGTACCACAGATACGCAGTATTTT. The encoded protein is CASSPSAGTTDTQYF.

The genes are TRBV6-6 and TRBJ1-3; TRBD1 matches at 8 bases. From germline, CDR1 is MNHNY and CDR2 SVGAGI (reference sequence). This CDR3 is 15 amino acids long. V shed 6 bases, J shed 4 bases, and the junction held 8 bases outside the gene matches. This chain's CDR3 is CASRPDGTGGNTIYF. The CDR3 DNA is TGTGCCAGCAGACCGGATGGGACAGGAGGAAACACCATATATTTT.